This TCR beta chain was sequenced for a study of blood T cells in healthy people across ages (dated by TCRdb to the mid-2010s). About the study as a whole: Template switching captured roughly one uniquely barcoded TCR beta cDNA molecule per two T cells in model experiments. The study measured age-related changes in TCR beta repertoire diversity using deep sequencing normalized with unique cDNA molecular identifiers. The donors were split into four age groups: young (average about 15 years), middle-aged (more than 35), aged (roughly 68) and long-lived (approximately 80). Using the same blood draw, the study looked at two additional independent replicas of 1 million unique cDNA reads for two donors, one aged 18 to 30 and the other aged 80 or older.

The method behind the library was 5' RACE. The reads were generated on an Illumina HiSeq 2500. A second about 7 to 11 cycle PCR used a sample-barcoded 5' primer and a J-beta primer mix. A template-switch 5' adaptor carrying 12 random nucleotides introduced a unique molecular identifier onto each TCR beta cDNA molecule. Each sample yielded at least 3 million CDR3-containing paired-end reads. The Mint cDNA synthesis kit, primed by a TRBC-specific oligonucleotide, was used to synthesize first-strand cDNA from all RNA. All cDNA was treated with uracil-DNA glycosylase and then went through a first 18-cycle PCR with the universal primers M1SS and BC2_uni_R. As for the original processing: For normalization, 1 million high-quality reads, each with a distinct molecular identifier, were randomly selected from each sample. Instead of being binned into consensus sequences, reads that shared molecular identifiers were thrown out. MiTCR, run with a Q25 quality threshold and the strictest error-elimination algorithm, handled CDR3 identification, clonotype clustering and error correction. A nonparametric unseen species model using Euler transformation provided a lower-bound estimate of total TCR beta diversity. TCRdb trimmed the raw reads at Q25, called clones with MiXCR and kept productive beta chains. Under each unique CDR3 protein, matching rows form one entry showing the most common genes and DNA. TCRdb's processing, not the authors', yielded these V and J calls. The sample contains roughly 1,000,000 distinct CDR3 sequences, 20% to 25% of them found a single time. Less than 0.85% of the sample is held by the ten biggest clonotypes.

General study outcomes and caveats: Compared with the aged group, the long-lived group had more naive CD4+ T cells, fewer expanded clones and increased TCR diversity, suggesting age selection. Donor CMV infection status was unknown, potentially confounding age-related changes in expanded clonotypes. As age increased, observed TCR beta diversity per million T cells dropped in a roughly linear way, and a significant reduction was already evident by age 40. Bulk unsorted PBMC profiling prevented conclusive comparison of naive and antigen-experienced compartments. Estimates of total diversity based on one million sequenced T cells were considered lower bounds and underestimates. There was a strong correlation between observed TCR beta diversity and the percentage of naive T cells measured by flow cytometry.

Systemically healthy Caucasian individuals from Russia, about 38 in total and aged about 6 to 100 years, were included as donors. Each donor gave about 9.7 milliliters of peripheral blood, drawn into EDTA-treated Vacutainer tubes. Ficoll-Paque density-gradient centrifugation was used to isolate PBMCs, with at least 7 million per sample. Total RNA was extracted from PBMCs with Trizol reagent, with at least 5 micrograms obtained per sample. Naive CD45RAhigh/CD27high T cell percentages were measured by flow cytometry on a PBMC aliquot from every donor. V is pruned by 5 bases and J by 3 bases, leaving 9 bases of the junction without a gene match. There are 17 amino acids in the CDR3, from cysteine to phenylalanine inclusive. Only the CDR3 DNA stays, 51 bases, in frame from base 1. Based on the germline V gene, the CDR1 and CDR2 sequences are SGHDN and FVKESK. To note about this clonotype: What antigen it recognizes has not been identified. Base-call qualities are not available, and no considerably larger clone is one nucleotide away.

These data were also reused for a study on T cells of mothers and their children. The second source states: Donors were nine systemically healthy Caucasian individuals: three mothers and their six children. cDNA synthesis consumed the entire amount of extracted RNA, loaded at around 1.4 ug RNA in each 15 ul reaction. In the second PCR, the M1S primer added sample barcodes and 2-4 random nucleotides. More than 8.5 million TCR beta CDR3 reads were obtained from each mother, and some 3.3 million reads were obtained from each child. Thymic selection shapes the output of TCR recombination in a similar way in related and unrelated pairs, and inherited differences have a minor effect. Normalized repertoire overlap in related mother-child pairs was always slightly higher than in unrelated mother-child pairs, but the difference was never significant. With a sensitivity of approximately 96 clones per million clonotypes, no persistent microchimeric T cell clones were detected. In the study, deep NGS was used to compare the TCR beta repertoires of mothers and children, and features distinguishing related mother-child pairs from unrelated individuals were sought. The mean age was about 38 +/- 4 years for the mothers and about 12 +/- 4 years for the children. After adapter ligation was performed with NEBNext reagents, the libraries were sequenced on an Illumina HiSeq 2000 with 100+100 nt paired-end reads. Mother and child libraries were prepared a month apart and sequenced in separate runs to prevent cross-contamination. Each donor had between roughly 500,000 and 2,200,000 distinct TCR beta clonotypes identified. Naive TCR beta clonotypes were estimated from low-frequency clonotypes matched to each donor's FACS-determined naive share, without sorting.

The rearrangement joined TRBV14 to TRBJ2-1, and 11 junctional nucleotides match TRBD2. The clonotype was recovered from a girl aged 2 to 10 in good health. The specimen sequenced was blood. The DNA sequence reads TGTGCCAGCAGCGCCCGGACTAGCGGGCCCCTCTACAATGAGCAGTTCTTC. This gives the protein CASSARTSGPLYNEQFF.